The source of this T cell receptor beta chain is a study of T-cell memory formation after mild COVID-19. As for the study in general: Largely, TCR clusters stayed within a single donor. Study-level findings and limits: Clonal second-wave expansions that peaked on day 37 had unconfirmed SARS-CoV-2 specificity. The CD4+ clones that contracted clustered mainly within CM and EM, and the CD8+ clones concentrated in EMRA.

The CDR3 has 15 residues. Looked up from germline, CDR1 is MNHEY and CDR2 is SVGAGI. Trimming shortened V by 7 bases and J by 5 bases, and 21 bases separated the two germline ends. In TCRdb, the 5' RACE reads were re-called with MiXCR into one record per CDR3 protein. The sample lists some 200,000 distinct CDR3 sequences, around 9.1% occurring once. This clonotype occurred a few times. Antigen unknown. The TCR sequence derives from a young man who had mild COVID-19 (a few samples of this study predate the infection). Cell type and time point are not known. V and J are TRBV6-5 and TRBJ2-7, with D possibly TRBD2 on 7 matching bases. The sequencing input was PBMCs or a T cell subset sorted from them (not recorded which). CDR3 DNA sequence: TGTGCCAGCAAGGGTGGGGGGGCCTTCACCCACGAGCAGTACTTC. The encoded protein is CASKGGGAFTHEQYF.